A selection of T cell receptor beta chains follows, all from one sample in a study of T cells in Graves' hyperthyroidism and ophthalmopathy. TCRdb redid the calling of the multiplex PCR reads with MiXCR, one entry per CDR3 protein. This table holds roughly 350,000 distinct CDR3 sequences, about 14% found once. The sample comprised blood. These receptors all come from a woman aged 25 to 39 with Graves' ophthalmopathy. Both conserved end residues are part of each CDR3. The order of the fields is J gene, D gene, V gene, clone size, CDR3 DNA, CDR3 protein. D genes are given only for firm matches. Clone size is stated in some rows and not others, as once, few, many or a class when expanded.

>TRBJ1-4|-|TRBV28|few
TGTGCCAGCAGCCAGGCCGGGACGGGCTATGAAAAACTGTTTTTT
CASSQAGTGYEKLFF
>TRBJ1-2|TRBD1|TRBV2|few
TGTGCCATACGACAGGGATTAGACTATGGCTACACCTTC
CAIRQGLDYGYTF
>TRBJ1-2|-|TRBV2|few
TGTGCCGGCTTTTGGAAAGGTGGCTACACCTTC
CAGFWKGGYTF
>TRBJ1-1|-|TRBV13|many
TGTGCCAGCAGCTTGGGGGCTGGGGGTCGGTGGAACACTGAAGCTTTCTTT
CASSLGAGGRWNTEAFF
>TRBJ2-1|-|TRBV12-3/TRBV12-4|many
TGTGCCAGCATTCCTTCCGGCTCCTACAATGAGCAGTTCTTC
CASIPSGSYNEQFF
>TRBJ2-1|-|TRBV30|-
TGTGCCTGGAGTGTACGGCGGGGTGAGCAGTTCTTC
CAWSVRRGEQFF
>TRBJ2-2|TRBD2|TRBV24-1|-
TGTGCCACCAGTGATCCCGCTAGCGGGGGGTCGAACACCGGGGAGCTGTTTTTT
CATSDPASGGSNTGELFF
>TRBJ2-2|TRBD2|TRBV12-3/TRBV12-4|many
TGTGCCAGTTGCGGGGGAGTAAACGCCGGGGAGCTGTTTTTT
CASCGGVNAGELFF
>TRBJ1-2|-|TRBV2|many
TGTGCCAGCAGTGAAGCATTTCGAACCTTCTATGGCTACACCTTC
CASSEAFRTFYGYTF
>TRBJ2-5|-|TRBV20-1|many
TGCAGTGCTGGACGCCTCCAAGAGACCCAGTACTTC
CSAGRLQETQYF
>TRBJ1-6|-|TRBV4-1|many
TGCGCCAGCAGCCGGCCTTTGAATTCGGAAGGTTCACCCCTCCACTTT
CASSRPLNSEGSPLHF
>TRBJ1-2|-|TRBV4-1|many
TGCGCCAGCAGCCAAGGCCTGACAGTAAGCTATGGCTACACCTTC
CASSQGLTVSYGYTF
>TRBJ1-3|TRBD1|TRBV4-1|-
TGCGCCAGCAGCCAAGCCGGGACAGGGGTCCTCAGCTCTGGAAACACCATATATTTT
CASSQAGTGVLSSGNTIYF
>TRBJ1-4|-|TRBV14|few
TGTGCCAGCAGCGAAACCGGGCCTTCAATGGGGGAAAAACTGTTTTTT
CASSETGPSMGEKLFF
>TRBJ1-5|TRBD1|TRBV20-1|many
TGCAGTGCGAGAGAGGACAGGCCGCAGCCCCAGCATTTT
CSAREDRPQPQHF
>TRBJ1-1|TRBD1|TRBV29-1|few
TGCAGCGTTGATCCAGGGGGAACTGAAGCTTTCTTT
CSVDPGGTEAFF